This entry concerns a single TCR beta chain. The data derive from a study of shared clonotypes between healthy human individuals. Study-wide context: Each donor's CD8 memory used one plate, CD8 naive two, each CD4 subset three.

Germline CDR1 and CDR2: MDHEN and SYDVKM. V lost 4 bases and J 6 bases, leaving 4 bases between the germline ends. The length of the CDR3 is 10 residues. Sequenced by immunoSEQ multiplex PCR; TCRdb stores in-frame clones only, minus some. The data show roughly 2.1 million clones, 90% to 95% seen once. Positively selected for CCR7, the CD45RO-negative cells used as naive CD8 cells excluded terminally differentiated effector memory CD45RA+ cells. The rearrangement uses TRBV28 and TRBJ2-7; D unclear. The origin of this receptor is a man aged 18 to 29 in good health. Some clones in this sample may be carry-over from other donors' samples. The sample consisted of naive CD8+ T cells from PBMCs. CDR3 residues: CASSSFEQYF. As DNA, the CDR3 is TGTGCCAGCAGTTCGTTCGAGCAGTACTTC.